This passage covers 20 T cell receptor beta chains from one sample sequenced in a study of cytomegalovirus exposure and HLA in healthy donors (TCRdb year 2017). The method was the immunoSEQ multiplex PCR assay. TCRdb re-hosts the immuneACCESS table, in-frame sequences only. Its copies lack some clones; in the studies checked, an unresolved V gene accounts for under half of them, and the cause for the rest is not known. The sample table lists 100,000 to 150,000 clones, around 94% of them with a count of one. The ten largest clones add up to roughly 1.2% of the sample. Specimen: PBMCs. These receptors were taken from a woman aged 18-29 years in good health and CMV-seronegative.

Remarks on this clone: Sequence at one end of the junction differs from germline and may be a read error. The rearrangement links TRBV7-7 to TRBJ2-5; 13 positions match TRBD2. The length of the CDR3 is 16 residues. Germline V gene data show CDR1 as SSHAT and CDR2 as FNYEAQ (reference sequence). The CDR3 region is CASSRGLAGFQETQYF. The CDR3 region has the DNA TGTGCTAGCAGCCGGGGACTAGCGGGATTCCAAGAGACCCAGTACTTC.

The CDR3 is CASSQGGSVNYGYTF. For the CDR3, the DNA is TGCGCCAGCAGCCAAGGCGGCAGTGTAAACTATGGCTACACCTTC. J is TRBJ1-2 and V is TRBV4-1; D gene unclear. CDR3 length: 15 amino acids. V was pared by 1 base and J by 2 bases, with 11 bases between. Germline V gives CDR1 MGHRA, CDR2 YSYEKL.

This rearrangement joins TRBV9 to TRBJ1-2; D is possibly TRBD1 (5 bases). The CDR3 has 12 amino acids. The V end was cut by 7 bases, the J end by 3 bases, with 10 bases between. Germline assignment: CDR1 SGDLS and CDR2 YYNGEE. The CDR3 nucleotides are TGTGCCAGCCAGGCGGGGGACTATGGCTACACCTTC. Translation gives CASQAGDYGYTF.

The rearrangement joins TRBV11-2 to TRBJ2-7, with TRBD1 identical over 7 bases. CDR1 and CDR2 from the germline V gene are SGHAT and FQNNGV. The CDR3 sequence is 16 residues long. The junction had 13 bases not matched to a gene; V was cut back by 4 bases and J by 4 bases. CDR3 in amino acids: CASSSVRQGNVYEQYF. CDR3 DNA: TGTGCCAGCAGCTCCGTTAGACAGGGTAATGTGTACGAGCAGTACTTC.

J is TRBJ1-1 and V is TRBV27, with D hard to call. V was cut by 0 bases and J by 5 bases, with 13 bases left in between. The CDR3 contains 15 residues. The germline V gene encodes CDR1 MNHEY and CDR2 SMNVEV (reference sequence). DNA for the CDR3: TGTGCCAGCAGTTTATCACCAGGAGGCGGAACTGAAGCTTTCTTT. Protein: CASSLSPGGGTEAFF.

The sample holds one count of this clone. The chain joins TRBV28 to TRBJ2-7; D not certain. V lost 6 bases and J 4 bases, leaving 10 bases between the germline ends. CDR1 is MDHEN, CDR2 SYDVKM, per germline. There are 12 residues in the CDR3. For the CDR3, the DNA is TGTGCCAGCAGCCCGTCGGGTTACGAGCAGTACTTC. Translating gives CASSPSGYEQYF.

The chain uses TRBV28 and TRBJ2-1; weak D call: TRBD2 (5 bases). The CDR3 is made up of 15 amino acids. Looked up from germline, CDR1 is MDHEN and CDR2 is SYDVKM. V lost 6 bases, J lost 0 bases, and 12 bases lay in between. CDR3 sequence reads: CASRTGRGSYNEQFF. The DNA for the CDR3 is TGTGCCAGCAGAACCGGACGGGGCTCCTACAATGAGCAGTTCTTC.

V is TRBV5-5 and J is TRBJ1-2, with a weak D call TRBD1 (5 bases). In germline, CDR1 is SGHKS, CDR2 YYEKEE (reference sequence). The CDR3 spans 14 residues. V lost 5 bases and J lost 0, with 11 bases in between. CDR3 protein: CASSTSTANYGYTF. The CDR3 DNA is TGTGCCAGCAGTACATCGACAGCTAACTATGGCTACACCTTC.

CDR3 residues: CASSPPTGYSTDTQYF. CDR3 sequence (DNA): TGTGCCAGCTCACCACCGACGGGGTATAGCACAGATACGCAGTATTTT. The rearrangement joins TRBV18 to TRBJ2-3; D is possibly TRBD2 (5 bases). V lost 0 bases and J lost 0, with 10 bases in between. Per the germline V gene, CDR1 is KGHSH and CDR2 is LQKENI. The CDR3 loop spans 16 amino acids.

The genes are TRBV9 and TRBJ1-3; tentatively, D is TRBD1 (5 bases). Trimming took off 0 bases at V and 2 bases at J, with 9 bases between the two ends. This CDR3 spans 15 amino acids. Germline V gene sequence: CDR1 SGDLS, CDR2 YYNGEE. CDR3 DNA sequence: TGTGCCAGCAGCGTAGATAAGGGGACTGGAAACACCATATATTTT. Amino acid sequence: CASSVDKGTGNTIYF.

This clone was found a few times. This rearrangement joins TRBV7-6 to TRBJ2-5; D ambiguous. The CDR3 is 11 residues long. The germline V and J ends were trimmed by 5 bases and 2 bases, with 3 bases remaining between them. From germline, CDR1 is SGHVS and CDR2 FNYEAQ. CDR3 protein: CASSLQETQYF. The CDR3 DNA sequence: TGTGCCAGCAGCCTTCAAGAGACCCAGTACTTC.

The gene calls are TRBV30 and TRBJ1-2; D possibly corresponds to TRBD1 (6 bases). V lost 5 bases to trimming and J lost 8 bases, with 18 bases between them. The CDR3 is made up of 13 amino acids. Germline V CDR1 and CDR2: GTSNPN, SVGIG (reference sequence). The CDR3, as DNA: TGTGCCTGGCTTTCCCAGGGGACGGGGGGCTACACCTTC. Protein product: CAWLSQGTGGYTF.

This clone occurred once. This sequence joins TRBV28 and TRBJ2-7; D perhaps matches TRBD1 (5 bases). The CDR3 consists of 15 residues. Trimming left V 2 bases short and J 3 bases short, with 14 bases between. Germline V lookup: CDR1 MDHEN, CDR2 SYDVKM. Here the CDR3 DNA reads TGTGCCAGCAGTTTAAGGGGTCAGGAAGACTACGAGCAGTACTTC. It is translated as CASSLRGQEDYEQYF.

This clone has more than one count but fewer than ten. The V call is TRBV19, the J call TRBJ2-2; D gene unclear. This CDR3 is built from 14 residues. Per the germline V gene, CDR1 is LNHDA and CDR2 is SQIVND (reference sequence). Trimming took 7 bases from V and 6 from J, leaving 15 bases between them. CDR3 in DNA: TGTGCCAGTACGCCCCTCGAGTCGTCCGGGGAGCTGTTTTTT. Protein product: CASTPLESSGELFF.

The V call is TRBV29-1, the J call TRBJ1-2; no firm D call. The CDR3 is 11 residues long. V was cut by 6 bases and J by 3 bases, with 8 bases left in between. Germline V lookup: CDR1 SQVTM, CDR2 ANQGSEA. In DNA, the CDR3 is TGCAGCGTCCCCTTCGACTATGGCTACACCTTC. It is translated as CSVPFDYGYTF.

This clone was seen a single time. The J gene is TRBJ1-1, the V gene TRBV13, with D possibly TRBD1 on 5 matching bases. CDR3 size: 14 residues. V dropped 5 bases and J dropped 4 bases, with 14 bases sitting between them. Looked up from germline, CDR1 is PRHDT and CDR2 is FYEKMQ (reference sequence). This chain's CDR3 is CASSQGGRGTEAFF. The DNA for the CDR3 is TGTGCCAGCAGCCAGGGAGGGCGAGGCACTGAAGCTTTCTTT.

The V and J genes are TRBV6-4 and TRBJ1-2; 7 bases line up with TRBD1. Germline V lookup: CDR1 MRHNA, CDR2 SNTAGT. The V gene end was trimmed by 6 bases and the J gene end by 4 bases; junction bases not matched to a gene: 14. The CDR3 extends over 16 amino acids. The CDR3 here is CASRQTDAGTAYGYTF. In nucleotides, the CDR3 is TGTGCCAGCAGACAGACCGACGCCGGGACAGCCTATGGCTACACCTTC.

The chain couples TRBV5-1 to TRBJ2-5; 8 bases line up with TRBD1. Germline loops: CDR1 SGHRS, CDR2 YFSETQ. CDR3 length equals 14 residues. Trimming at V came to 0 bases and at J to 4 bases, leaving 2 bases not matched to a gene. In DNA form, the CDR3 reads TGCGCCAGCAGCTTGGGGACAGGGAGAGAGACCCAGTACTTC. It translates to CASSLGTGRETQYF.

The V gene is TRBV7-3, the J gene TRBJ1-5; TRBD1 might be the D (6 bases). The germline gives CDR1 SGHTA, CDR2 FQGTGA. CDR3 size: 14 residues. V lost 5 bases and J 7 bases, leaving 15 bases between the germline ends. The CDR3 coding sequence is TGTGCCAGCAGCCAGAGGGGGGGAGGGCAGCCCCAGCATTTT. Protein sequence: CASSQRGGGQPQHF. Filled out from reference TRBV7-3 and TRBJ1-5, the complete variable domain reads GAGVSQTPSNKVTEKGKYVELRCDPISGHTALYWYRQSLGQGPEFLIYFQGTGAADDSGLPNDRFFAVRPEGSVSTLKIQRTERGDSAVYLCASSQRGGGQPQHFGDGTRLSIL.

Remarks on this clone: Germline and junction disagree at one end, which may indicate a read error. The J gene is TRBJ2-3, the V gene TRBV15; a weak D match, TRBD2 (5 bases). Germline-derived CDR1 and CDR2 are LNHNV and YYDKDF (reference sequence). This CDR3 is 15 amino acids long. In DNA, the CDR3 is TGTGCCACCAGGAGAGCGGCTAGCAGAACAGATACGCAGTATTTT. It is translated as CATRRAASRTDTQYF.